This record covers a single T cell receptor (beta chain). These data are taken from a study of blood T cell repertoires in COVID-19. The overall study: From the United States, Italy and Spain came samples of acute and convalescent COVID-19.

The data were produced by immunoSEQ multiplex PCR, yet TCRdb's version contains in-frame clones alone and is incomplete. The sample holds a few hundred thousand clones; roughly nine tenths are singletons and the top ten take 9.5% to 15%. Trimming at V came to 0 bases and at J to 7 bases, leaving 5 bases not matched to a gene. This CDR3 is built from 15 residues. Germline V gene lookup returns CDR1 LNHDA and CDR2 SQIVND (reference sequence). The clonotype comes from a woman younger than 35 who had recovered from COVID-19. The rearrangement joins TRBV19 to TRBJ2-1; 8 bases match TRBD2. Sequences were obtained from peripheral blood. The CDR3 protein is CASSIDGLARNEQFF. In nucleotides, the CDR3 is TGTGCCAGTAGTATAGACGGACTAGCTAGGAATGAGCAGTTCTTC.